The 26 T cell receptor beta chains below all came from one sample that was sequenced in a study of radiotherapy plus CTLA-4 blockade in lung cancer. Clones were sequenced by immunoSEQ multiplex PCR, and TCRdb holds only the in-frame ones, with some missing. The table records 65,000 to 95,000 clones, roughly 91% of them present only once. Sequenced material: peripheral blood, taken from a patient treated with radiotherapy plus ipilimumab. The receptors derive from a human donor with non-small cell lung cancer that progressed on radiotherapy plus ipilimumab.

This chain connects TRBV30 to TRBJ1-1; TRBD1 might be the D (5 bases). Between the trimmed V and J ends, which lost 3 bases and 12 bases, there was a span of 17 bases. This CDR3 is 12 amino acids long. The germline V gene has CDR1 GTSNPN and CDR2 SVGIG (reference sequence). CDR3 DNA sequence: TGTGCCTGGAGCAGTGGCGGGGCCCAATCTTTCTTT. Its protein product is CAWSSGGAQSFF.

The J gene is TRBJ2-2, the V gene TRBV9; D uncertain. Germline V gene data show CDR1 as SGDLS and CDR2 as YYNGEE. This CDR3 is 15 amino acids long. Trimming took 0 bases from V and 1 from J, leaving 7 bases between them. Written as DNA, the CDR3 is TGTGCCAGCAGCGTAGAACTCAGGAACACCGGGGAGCTGTTTTTT. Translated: CASSVELRNTGELFF.

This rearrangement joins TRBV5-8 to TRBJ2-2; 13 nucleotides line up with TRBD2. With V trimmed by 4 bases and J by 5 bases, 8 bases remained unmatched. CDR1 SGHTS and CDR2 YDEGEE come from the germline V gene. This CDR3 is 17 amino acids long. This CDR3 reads CASSPGLAGVPTGELFF. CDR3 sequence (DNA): TGTGCCAGCAGCCCAGGACTAGCGGGAGTCCCGACCGGGGAGCTGTTTTTT.

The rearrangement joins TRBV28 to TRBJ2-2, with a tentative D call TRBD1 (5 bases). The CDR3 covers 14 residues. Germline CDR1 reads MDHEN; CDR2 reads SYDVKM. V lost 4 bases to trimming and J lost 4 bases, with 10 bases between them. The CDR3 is CASSSRTSTGELFF. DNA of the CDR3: TGTGCCAGCAGTTCCCGGACATCCACCGGGGAGCTGTTTTTT. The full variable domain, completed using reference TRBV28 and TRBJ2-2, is DVKVTQSSRYLVKRTGEKVFLECVQDMDHENMFWYRQDPGLGLRLIYFSYDVKMKEKGDIPEGYSVSREKKERFSLILESASTNQTSMYLCASSSRTSTGELFFGEGSRLTVL.

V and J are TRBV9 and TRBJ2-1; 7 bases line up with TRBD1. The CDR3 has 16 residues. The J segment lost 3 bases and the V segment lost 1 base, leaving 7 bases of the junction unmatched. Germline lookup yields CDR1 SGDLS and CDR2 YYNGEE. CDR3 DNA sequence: TGTGCCAGCAGCGTATTAAGGGACAGTCGCTACAATGAGCAGTTCTTC. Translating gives CASSVLRDSRYNEQFF.

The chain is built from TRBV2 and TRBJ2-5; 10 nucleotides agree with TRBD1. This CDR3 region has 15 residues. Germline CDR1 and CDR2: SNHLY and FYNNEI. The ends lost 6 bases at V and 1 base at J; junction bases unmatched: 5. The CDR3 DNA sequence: TGTGCCAGCAGCTGGGGACAGGGGTCCCAAGAGACCCAGTACTTC. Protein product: CASSWGQGSQETQYF.

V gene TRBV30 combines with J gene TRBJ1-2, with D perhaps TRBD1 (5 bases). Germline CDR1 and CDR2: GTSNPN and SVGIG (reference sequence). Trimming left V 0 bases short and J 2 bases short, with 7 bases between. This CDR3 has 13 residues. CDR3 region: CAWSVPGNYGYTF. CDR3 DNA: TGTGCCTGGAGTGTACCAGGGAACTATGGCTACACCTTC.

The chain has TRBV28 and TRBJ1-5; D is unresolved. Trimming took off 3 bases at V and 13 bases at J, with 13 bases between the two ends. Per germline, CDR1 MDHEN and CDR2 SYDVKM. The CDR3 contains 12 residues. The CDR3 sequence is CASSFSLAVQHF. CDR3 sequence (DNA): TGTGCCAGCAGTTTTTCTTTGGCGGTACAGCATTTT.

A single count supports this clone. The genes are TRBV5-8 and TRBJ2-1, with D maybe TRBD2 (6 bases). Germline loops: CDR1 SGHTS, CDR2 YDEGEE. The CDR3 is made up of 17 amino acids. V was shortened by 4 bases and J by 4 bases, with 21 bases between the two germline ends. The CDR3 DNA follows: TGTGCCAGCAGCGCCCGGGATCGTGGGGGGAGATACAATGAGCAGTTCTTC. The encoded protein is CASSARDRGGRYNEQFF. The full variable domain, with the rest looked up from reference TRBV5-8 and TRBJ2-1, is EAGVTQSPTHLIKTRGQQATLRCSPISGHTSVYWYQQALGLGLQFLLWYDEGEERNRGNFPPRFSGRQFPNYSSELNVNALELEDSALYLCASSARDRGGRYNEQFFGPGTRLTVL.

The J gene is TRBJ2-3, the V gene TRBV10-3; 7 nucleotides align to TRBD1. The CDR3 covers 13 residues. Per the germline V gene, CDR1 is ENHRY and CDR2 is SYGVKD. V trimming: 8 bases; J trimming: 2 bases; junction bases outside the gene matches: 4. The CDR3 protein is CAIRDRDTDTQYF. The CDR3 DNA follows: TGTGCCATCCGGGACAGAGACACAGATACGCAGTATTTT.

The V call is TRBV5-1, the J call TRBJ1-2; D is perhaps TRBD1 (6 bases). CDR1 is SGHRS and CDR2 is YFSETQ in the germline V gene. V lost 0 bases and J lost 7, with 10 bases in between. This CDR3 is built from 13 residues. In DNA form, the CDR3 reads TGCGCCAGCAGCTTGGAGGGGGAGGCTGGCTACACCTTC. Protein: CASSLEGEAGYTF. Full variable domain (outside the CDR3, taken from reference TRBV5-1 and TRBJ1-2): KAGVTQTPRYLIKTRGQQVTLSCSPISGHRSVSWYQQTPGQGLQFLFEYFSETQRNKGNFPGRFSGRQFSNSRSEMNVSTLELGDSALYLCASSLEGEAGYTFGSGTRLTVV.

The CDR3 DNA follows: TGCGCCAGCAGCTTGTTGGGTTGGCAGAAAAAAGAGACCCAGTACTTC. Translation gives CASSLLGWQKKETQYF. This rearrangement joins TRBV5-1 to TRBJ2-5; unclear D gene. V was clipped by 1 base and J by 3 bases, with 16 bases between them. The germline CDR1 and CDR2 sequences are SGHRS and YFSETQ. The CDR3 is made up of 16 amino acids.

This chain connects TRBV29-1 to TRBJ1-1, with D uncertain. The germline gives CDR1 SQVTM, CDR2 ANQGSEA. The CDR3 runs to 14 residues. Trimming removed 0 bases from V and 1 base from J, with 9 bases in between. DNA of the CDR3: TGCAGCGTTGAAGATCATCCACCGAACACTGAAGCTTTCTTT. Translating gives CSVEDHPPNTEAFF.

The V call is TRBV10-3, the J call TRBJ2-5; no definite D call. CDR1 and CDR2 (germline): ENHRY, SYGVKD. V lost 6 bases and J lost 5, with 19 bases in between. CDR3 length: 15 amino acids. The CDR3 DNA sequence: TGTGCCATCAGCGCGAAGACCACTCAAGGGGAGACCCAGTACTTC. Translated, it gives CAISAKTTQGETQYF.

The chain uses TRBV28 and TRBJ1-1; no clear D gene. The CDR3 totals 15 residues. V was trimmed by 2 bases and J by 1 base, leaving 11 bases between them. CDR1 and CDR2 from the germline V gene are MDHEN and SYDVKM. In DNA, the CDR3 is TGTGCCAGCAGTTTACTAGCCGGGCAGAACACTGAAGCTTTCTTT. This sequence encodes CASSLLAGQNTEAFF.

The chain's CDR3 is CASSVEGGSYEQYF. The CDR3 coding sequence is TGTGCCAGCAGCGTAGAGGGCGGTTCCTACGAGCAGTACTTC. The V gene is TRBV9, the J gene TRBJ2-7; D gene ambiguous. V lost 0 bases and J 1 base, leaving 8 bases between the germline ends. Germline V lookup: CDR1 SGDLS, CDR2 YYNGEE. The CDR3 consists of 14 residues.

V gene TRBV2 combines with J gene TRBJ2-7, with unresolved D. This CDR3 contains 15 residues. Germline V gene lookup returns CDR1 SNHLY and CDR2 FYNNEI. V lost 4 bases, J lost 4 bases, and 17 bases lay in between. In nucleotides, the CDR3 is TGTGCCAGCAGTGGCGGCGCCCGGCTTGTGTACGAGCAGTACGTC. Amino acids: CASSGGARLVYEQYV.

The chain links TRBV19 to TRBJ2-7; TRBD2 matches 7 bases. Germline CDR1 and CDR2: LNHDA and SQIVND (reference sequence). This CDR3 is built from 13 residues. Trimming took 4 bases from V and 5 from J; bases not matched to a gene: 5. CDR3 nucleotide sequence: TGTGCCAGTAGTAATACGGGAGGCAACGAGCAGTACGTC. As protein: CASSNTGGNEQYV.

CDR3 nucleotides: TGTGCCAGCAGACCAACAGCGGTGATGGTACTGTTTTTT. Its protein is CASRPTAVMVLFF. V is TRBV27 and J is TRBJ2-2, with a weak D call TRBD2 (5 bases). Between the trimmed V and J ends, which lost 6 bases and 14 bases, there was a span of 19 bases. This CDR3 has 13 amino acids. The germline V gene has CDR1 MNHEY and CDR2 SMNVEV (reference sequence).

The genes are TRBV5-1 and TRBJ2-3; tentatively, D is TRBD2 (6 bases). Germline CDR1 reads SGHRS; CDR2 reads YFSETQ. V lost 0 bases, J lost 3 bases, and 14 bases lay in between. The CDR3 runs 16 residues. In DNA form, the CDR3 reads TGCGCCAGCAGCTTGGAGGCTCTAGCGAGAACAGATACGCAGTATTTT. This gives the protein CASSLEALARTDTQYF.

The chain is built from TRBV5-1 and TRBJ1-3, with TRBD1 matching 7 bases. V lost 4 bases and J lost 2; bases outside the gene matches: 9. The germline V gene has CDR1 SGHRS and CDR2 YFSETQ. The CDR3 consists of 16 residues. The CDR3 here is CASSPYETGPGNTIYF. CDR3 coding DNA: TGCGCCAGCAGCCCCTACGAGACAGGGCCTGGAAACACCATATATTTT.

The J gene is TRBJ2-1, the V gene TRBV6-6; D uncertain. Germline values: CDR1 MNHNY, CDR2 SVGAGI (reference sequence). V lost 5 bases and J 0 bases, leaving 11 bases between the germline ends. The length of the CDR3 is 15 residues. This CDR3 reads CASSKKGFSYNEQFF. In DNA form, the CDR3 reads TGTGCCAGCAGTAAGAAGGGATTCTCCTACAATGAGCAGTTCTTC.

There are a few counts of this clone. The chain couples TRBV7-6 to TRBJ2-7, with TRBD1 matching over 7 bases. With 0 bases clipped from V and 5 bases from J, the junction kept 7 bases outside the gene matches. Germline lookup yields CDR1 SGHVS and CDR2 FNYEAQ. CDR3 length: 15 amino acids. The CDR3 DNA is TGTGCCAGCAGCTTAGCAGGGGGCATAGGGCACGAGCAGTACGTC. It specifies CASSLAGGIGHEQYV.

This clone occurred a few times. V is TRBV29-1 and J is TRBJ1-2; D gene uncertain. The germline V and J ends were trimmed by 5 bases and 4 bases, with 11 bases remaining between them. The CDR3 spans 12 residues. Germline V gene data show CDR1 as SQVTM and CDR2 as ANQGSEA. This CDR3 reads CSVNEDFYGYTF. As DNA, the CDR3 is TGCAGCGTTAACGAAGACTTCTATGGCTACACCTTC.

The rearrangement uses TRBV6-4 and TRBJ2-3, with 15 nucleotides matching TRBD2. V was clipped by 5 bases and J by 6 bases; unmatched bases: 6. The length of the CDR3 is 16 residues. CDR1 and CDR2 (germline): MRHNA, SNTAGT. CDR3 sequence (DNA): TGTGCCAGCAGTTCCGGACTAGCGGGAGGGTCGGATACGCAGTATTTT. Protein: CASSSGLAGGSDTQYF.

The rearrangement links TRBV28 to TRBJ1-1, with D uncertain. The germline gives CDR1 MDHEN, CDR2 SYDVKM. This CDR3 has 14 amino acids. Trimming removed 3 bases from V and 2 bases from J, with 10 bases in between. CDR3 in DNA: TGTGCCAGCAGTTTGGGTAGGAGAAACACTGAAGCTTTCTTT. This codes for CASSLGRRNTEAFF.